This TCR beta chain emerged from a study of lymphopenia after photon versus proton radiotherapy. Study-wide findings and caveats: Proton therapy kept repertoires fairly stable, unlike photons, which gained effector/memory cells. Post-nadir TCR diversity decline inversely tracked overall survival among those who died. Survival link was tested only in deceased patients; proton benefit remains a possibility.

This table comes from immunoSEQ multiplex PCR, and its TCRdb copy is limited to in-frame clones, with some not included. The sample includes approximately 17,000 clones, approximately 82% seen only once; the top ten take around 20%. This clone is a singleton in its sample. Its antigen is unidentified. The germline CDR1 and CDR2 sequences are MDHEN and SYDVKM. Trimming cost V 3 bases and J 3 bases, with 0 bases left between them. The CDR3 is made up of 11 amino acids. V usage is TRBV28 and J usage is TRBJ1-5; no firm D call. The sample in question was peripheral blood, obtained from a patient treated with proton-based radiotherapy. This sequence originates from a man in his sixties or seventies with pancreatic cancer. This chain's CDR3 is CASSFNQPQHF. CDR3 bases: TGTGCCAGCAGTTTCAATCAGCCCCAGCATTTT.